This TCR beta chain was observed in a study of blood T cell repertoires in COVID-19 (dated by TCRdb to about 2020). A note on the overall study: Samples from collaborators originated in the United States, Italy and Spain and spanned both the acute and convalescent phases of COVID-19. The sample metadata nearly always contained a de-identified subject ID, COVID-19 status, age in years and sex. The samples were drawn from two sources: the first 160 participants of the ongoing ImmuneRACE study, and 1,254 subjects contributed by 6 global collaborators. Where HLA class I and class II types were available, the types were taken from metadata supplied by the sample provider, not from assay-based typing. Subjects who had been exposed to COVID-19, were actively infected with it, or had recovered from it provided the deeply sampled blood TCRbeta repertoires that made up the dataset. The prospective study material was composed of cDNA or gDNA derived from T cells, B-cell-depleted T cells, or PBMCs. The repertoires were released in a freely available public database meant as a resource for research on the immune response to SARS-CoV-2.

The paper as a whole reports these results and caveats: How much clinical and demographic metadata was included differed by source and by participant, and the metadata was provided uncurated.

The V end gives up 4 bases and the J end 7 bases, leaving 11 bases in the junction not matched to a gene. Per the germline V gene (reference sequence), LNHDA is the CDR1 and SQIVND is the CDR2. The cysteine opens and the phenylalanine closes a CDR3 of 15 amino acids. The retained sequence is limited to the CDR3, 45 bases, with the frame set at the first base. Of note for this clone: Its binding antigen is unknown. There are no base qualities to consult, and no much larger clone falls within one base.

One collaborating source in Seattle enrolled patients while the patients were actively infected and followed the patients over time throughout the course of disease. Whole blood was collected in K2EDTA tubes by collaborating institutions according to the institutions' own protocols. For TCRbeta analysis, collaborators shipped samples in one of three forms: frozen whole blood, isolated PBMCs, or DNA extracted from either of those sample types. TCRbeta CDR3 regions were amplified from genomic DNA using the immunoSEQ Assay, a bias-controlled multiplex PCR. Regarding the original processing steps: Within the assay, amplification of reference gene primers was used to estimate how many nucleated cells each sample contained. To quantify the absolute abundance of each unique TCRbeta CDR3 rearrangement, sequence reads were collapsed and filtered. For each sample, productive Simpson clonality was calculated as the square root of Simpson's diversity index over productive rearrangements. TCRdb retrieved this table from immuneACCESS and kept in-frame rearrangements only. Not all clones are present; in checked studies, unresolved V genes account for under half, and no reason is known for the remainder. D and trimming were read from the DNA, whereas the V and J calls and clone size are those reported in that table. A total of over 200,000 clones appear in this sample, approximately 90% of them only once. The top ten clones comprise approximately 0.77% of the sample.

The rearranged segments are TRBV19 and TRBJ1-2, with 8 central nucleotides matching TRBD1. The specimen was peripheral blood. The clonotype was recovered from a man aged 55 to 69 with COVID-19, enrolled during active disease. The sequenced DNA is TGTGCCAGTAGTACCACCCCAGGGGGCGGTCGTGGCTACACCTTC. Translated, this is CASSTTPGGGRGYTF.